One T cell receptor beta chain is described in this entry. Assay used: immunoSEQ multiplex PCR; TCRdb lists only in-frame clones, some missing. The sample holds fewer than 250,000 clones; around nine tenths are singletons and the top ten take around 0.84%. This entry is derived from a study of blood T cell repertoires in COVID-19. Across the study: Samples of COVID-19 (acute and convalescent) were obtained from the United States, Italy and Spain. Sample material is recorded as cDNA or gDNA derived from T cells, B-cell-depleted T cells, or PBMCs.

The receptor was derived from a man aged 55 to 70 with COVID-19, enrolled during active disease. Sequenced input: peripheral blood.

The CDR3 nucleotides are TGTGCCAGCAGTTCTTGGACTCGGGAGCAGTTCTTC. As protein: CASSSWTREQFF. The chain couples TRBV27 to TRBJ2-1, with D possibly being TRBD2 (5 bases). The CDR3 runs to 12 residues. Germline CDR1 MNHEY, CDR2 SMNVEV (reference sequence). The V gene lost 4 bases and the J gene lost 10 bases, with 11 bases spanning the gap.